The clone carrying this TCR beta chain was found many times. The sample belongs to a study of blood T cell repertoires in COVID-19. On the study more broadly: Samples taken during acute and convalescent COVID-19 were collected in the United States, Italy and Spain. T cells, B-cell-depleted T cells, or PBMCs provided the cDNA or gDNA that served as material.

In the authors' workflow: Amplification of reference gene primers was used by the study to estimate nucleated cell counts. Here immunoSEQ multiplex PCR was the method, and the copy in TCRdb shows in-frame clones only, minus some. V and J calls and clone size come straight from that table; D and trimming were deduced from the DNA. The sample lists approximately 100,000 clones, about 91% occurring once. V lost 3 bases to trimming and J lost 7 bases; unmatched junction nucleotides: 5. The germline gives CDR1 SEHNR, CDR2 FQNEAQ (reference sequence). This CDR3 has 14 residues. The chain combines TRBV7-9 with TRBJ1-2; 10 nucleotides match TRBD1. The sequencing input was peripheral blood. This TCR was recovered from a man aged 50 to 60 with acute or convalescent COVID-19. The CDR3 DNA reads as TGTGCCAGCAGCTTCCCCGGGACAGGGGCTGGCTACACCTTC. It encodes CASSFPGTGAGYTF.